This T cell receptor (beta chain) comes out of a study of blood T cell repertoires in COVID-19. Study background: The United States, Italy and Spain provided the acute and convalescent COVID-19 samples. PBMCs, B-cell-depleted T cells, or T cells were the source of the cDNA or gDNA that made up the material.

V was pared by 11 bases and J by 6 bases, with 6 bases of the junction left unmatched. Germline loops: CDR1 ENHRY, CDR2 SYGVKD. The CDR3 loop spans 12 amino acids. How the authors handled the data: Nucleated cell counts were estimated from reference gene primer amplification. Here immunoSEQ multiplex PCR was the method, and the copy in TCRdb shows in-frame clones only, minus some. That table supplies the V and J calls and clone size; D and trimming were determined from the DNA. The data hold hundreds of thousands of clones, with about 93% observed a single time. One Seattle source followed patients from active infection through their disease course.

The chain links TRBV10-3 to TRBJ2-3; 9 bases align to TRBD1. Sequencing was done on a sample of peripheral blood. This TCR was recovered from a man aged 55 to 69 with COVID-19, enrolled during active disease. The CDR3 nucleotides are TGTGCCGCGGGACAGGGTGTGGATACGCAGTATTTT. It yields the protein CAAGQGVDTQYF.